Listed below are T cell receptor beta chains from one sample, sequenced in a study of molecular identifiers for immune sequencing clone quantification. One entry per CDR3 protein, called by TCRdb with MiXCR from the PCR reads. The sample consists of 600,000 to 650,000 distinct CDR3 sequences, less than 20% of them appearing once. Sample: naive CD8+ T cells from blood, with Jurkat cell RNA spiked in. The source of these receptors is a human donor in good health. Some libraries in this study had Jurkat cell RNA spiked in. CDR3s include the opening cysteine and the closing phenylalanine or tryptophan. The D gene is left open where the match is weak. Size is omitted from some rows. Given values are once, few, many or a class for expanded clones.

-	TRBV7-2	-	TRBJ2-1	11	TGTACCAGCAGCTTCGGGTTAGCAAGGTTCTTC	CTSSFGLARFF
TRBD1	TRBV12-3/TRBV12-4	many	TRBJ2-1	16	TGTGCCAGCAGTTTAACGGAATACAGACCGGGACAGGGAAGATTCTTC	CASSLTEYRPGQGRFF
TRBD1	TRBV19	many	TRBJ1-1	12	TGTGCCACCAGACAGGGCGACACTGAAGCTTTCTTT	CATRQGDTEAFF
-	TRBV20-1	-	TRBJ2-2	17	TGCAGTGCTAGAGATACCCTAGCACGGGGGAGGACCGGGGAGCTGTTTTTT	CSARDTLARGRTGELFF
-	TRBV19	many	TRBJ2-3	14	TGTGCCAGTAGTATGTACGGAACCACAGATACGCAGTATTTT	CASSMYGTTDTQYF
-	TRBV30	many	TRBJ2-7	14	TGTGCCTGCCTGAGGGACCCGAATACCTACGAGCAGTACTTC	CACLRDPNTYEQYF
TRBD1	TRBV20-1	many	TRBJ2-3	16	TGCAGTGCTAGAGATAACAGGGGCCGGAGCACAGATACGCAGTATTTT	CSARDNRGRSTDTQYF
-	TRBV4-3	few	TRBJ2-3	15	TGCGCCAGCAGCCAAGATCTTGGGGACGGCTATACGCAGTATTTT	CASSQDLGDGYTQYF
TRBD1	TRBV6-1	-	TRBJ2-7	15	TGTGCCAGCAGGGAAGGACAGGGAATTGTCTACGAGCAGTACTTC	CASREGQGIVYEQYF
-	TRBV18	many	TRBJ2-3	14	TGTGCCAGCTCACTAAGACAGAGCACAGATACGCAGTATTTT	CASSLRQSTDTQYF
-	TRBV5-6	many	TRBJ1-4	14	TGTGCCAGCAGCTTGGGTTCCGGAAATGAAAAACTGTTTTTT	CASSLGSGNEKLFF
-	TRBV25-1	-	TRBJ2-1	13	TGTGCCAGCAGTGAATTTAACTCCAATGAGCAGTTCTTC	CASSEFNSNEQFF
-	TRBV19	many	TRBJ2-7	14	TGTGCCAGTAGTATATCGTCGTGGGTCTACGAGCAGTACTTC	CASSISSWVYEQYF
-	TRBV2	-	TRBJ2-2	13	TGTGCCAGCACGGAGGGGACGACCGGGGAGCTGTTTTTT	CASTEGTTGELFF
TRBD1	TRBV2	many	TRBJ1-1	16	TGTGCCAGCAGAGCCCCCGGGACAGGGGGGTGGGCTGAAGCTTTCTTT	CASRAPGTGGWAEAFF
TRBD1	TRBV20-1	many	TRBJ1-4	14	TGCAGTGCTCCTCGGGACAGAACTAATGAAAAACTGTTTTTT	CSAPRDRTNEKLFF
TRBD1	TRBV20-1	many	TRBJ1-1	19	TGCAGTGCTAGAGAGGTTGGGACAGGGGGCGTTTTTTGGGACACTGAAGCTTTCTTT	CSAREVGTGGVFWDTEAFF
-	TRBV13	many	TRBJ2-1	16	TGTGCCAGCAGCTTAGGGGGGGGCCCACCGTACAATGAGCAGTTCTTC	CASSLGGGPPYNEQFF
TRBD2	TRBV19	few	TRBJ2-1	16	TGTGCCAGTAGTATTTTCCACGGGGGGACCTACAATGAGCAGTTCTTC	CASSIFHGGTYNEQFF
TRBD1	TRBV29-1	many	TRBJ2-7	13	TGCAGCGTCCTTGACAGGGGATCCTACGAGCAGTACTTC	CSVLDRGSYEQYF
TRBD1	TRBV5-6	-	TRBJ1-5	15	TGTGCCAGCAGCTTCGGACAGGGGGGCCATCAGCCCCAGCATTTT	CASSFGQGGHQPQHF
-	TRBV2	many	TRBJ2-3	13	TGTGCCAGCAGTGATGTCAGGTCAGATACGCAGTATTTT	CASSDVRSDTQYF
-	TRBV19	few	TRBJ1-5	16	TGTGCCAGTCACAACTGGGTTTCAGGGGGCAATCAGCCCCAGCATTTT	CASHNWVSGGNQPQHF
-	TRBV7-9	many	TRBJ2-2	15	TGTGCCAGCAGCTTCGGGGGCGCGGACACCGGGGAGCTGTTTTTT	CASSFGGADTGELFF
-	TRBV12-5	many	TRBJ1-1	15	TGTGCTAGTGGTTTGGTAGGGGTTTCGGGAACTGAAGCTTTCTTT	CASGLVGVSGTEAFF
TRBD1	TRBV4-1	-	TRBJ2-5	15	TGCGCCAGCAGCCGCCTGACAGGGATTTTAGAGACCCAGTACTTC	CASSRLTGILETQYF
TRBD2	TRBV7-3	many	TRBJ2-1	15	TGTGCCAGCAGCTCGTCTAGCGGGAGTGGAAATGAGCAGTTCTTC	CASSSSSGSGNEQFF
TRBD2	TRBV7-2	few	TRBJ2-6	20	TGTGCCAGCAGCTTAAATTATTTAGCGGGCGTTTTCTCTGGGGCCAACGTCCTGACTTTC	CASSLNYLAGVFSGANVLTF
-	TRBV6-1	few	TRBJ2-1	12	TGTGCCAGCACAGGGGGAGGCAATGAGCAGTTCTTC	CASTGGGNEQFF
TRBD2	TRBV5-4	few	TRBJ2-5	15	TGTGCCAGCAGCGCCGGGACTAGTAATGTAGAGACCCAGTACTTC	CASSAGTSNVETQYF
-	TRBV19	-	TRBJ2-3	13	TGTGCCAGTAGTATTCTAGAGTCAGATACGCAGTATTTT	CASSILESDTQYF
TRBD1	TRBV2	few	TRBJ1-1	15	TGTGCCAGCAGTGTGACCGAGACAGGGGTTACTGAAGCTTTCTTT	CASSVTETGVTEAFF
-	TRBV4-1	many	TRBJ1-1	15	TGCGCCAGCAGCCAAGAAGGAGGGGGTACCACTGAAGCTTTCTTT	CASSQEGGGTTEAFF
-	TRBV20-1	-	TRBJ2-1	15	TGCAGTGCTAGAGATCGGCAGGGGTACTACAATGAGCAGTTCTTC	CSARDRQGYYNEQFF
TRBD2	TRBV6-6	few	TRBJ2-5	18	TGTGCCAGCAGTTACTCGGGGGGTAGCGGGAGGGGAACGGGGACCCAGTACTTC	CASSYSGGSGRGTGTQYF
-	TRBV3-1	many	TRBJ1-4	16	TGTGCCAGCAGCCAAGTTAGGGGCACGGATGGCGAAAAACTGTTTTTT	CASSQVRGTDGEKLFF
TRBD1	TRBV6-2/TRBV6-3	many	TRBJ1-1	15	TGTGCCAGCAGTTCTCTTCGACAGGGCGACACTGAAGCTTTCTTT	CASSSLRQGDTEAFF
-	TRBV5-6	many	TRBJ1-5	15	TGTGCCAGCAGCTTCACAGGGCCGGTGGATCAGCCCCAGCATTTT	CASSFTGPVDQPQHF
-	TRBV9	many	TRBJ2-6	18	TGTGCCAGCAGCGATTCGACAGGTACCGTCTCTGGGGCCAACGTCCTGACTTTC	CASSDSTGTVSGANVLTF
-	TRBV2	few	TRBJ1-5	15	TGTGCCAGCACCTCAAAGGGTTGGAGCAATCAGCCCCAGCATTTT	CASTSKGWSNQPQHF
-	TRBV27	once	TRBJ2-7	17	TGTGCCAGCAGGTTCCTCCTACCGACAGGAGGGCCTTGGGAGCAGTACTTC	CASRFLLPTGGPWEQYF
TRBD2	TRBV28	many	TRBJ2-7	16	TGTGCCAGCAGTTTCCCTCCCCTAGCGGGAGTCGGCGAGCAGTACTTC	CASSFPPLAGVGEQYF
TRBD1	TRBV24-1	many	TRBJ1-5	16	TGTGCCACCAGTGACGGACAGGGGGGAGTCAATCAGCCCCAGCATTTT	CATSDGQGGVNQPQHF
-	TRBV7-6	-	TRBJ1-1	14	TGTGCCAGCAGCTTAAGGATGGGCCCAACTGAAGCTTTCTTT	CASSLRMGPTEAFF
-	TRBV5-4	many	TRBJ1-1	20	TGTGCCAGCAGCTTGGGTCCAGGTGGGGTATCAGGGAGGTTGAACACTGAAGCTTTCTTT	CASSLGPGGVSGRLNTEAFF
-	TRBV6-2/TRBV6-3	many	TRBJ1-1	14	TGTGCCAGCAGTGCGGTCGGCTCATCCGAGGAAGCTTTCTTT	CASSAVGSSEEAFF
TRBD1	TRBV7-9	-	TRBJ2-1	17	TGTGCCAGCAGCTTACCCGCCGGACAGGGGGCAATCGGTGAGCAGTTCTTC	CASSLPAGQGAIGEQFF
-	TRBV12-3/TRBV12-4	-	TRBJ1-1	15	TGTGCCAGCAGTTCGTCCACACAGGCGAACACTGAAGCTTTCTTT	CASSSSTQANTEAFF
-	TRBV28	many	TRBJ2-3	12	TGTGCCAGCAGTCTGATCACAGATACGCAGTATTTT	CASSLITDTQYF
-	TRBV4-3	many	TRBJ2-7	15	TGCGCCAGCAGCCCCTCCGTAGGGGCCCCCTACGAGCAGTACTTC	CASSPSVGAPYEQYF
-	TRBV24-1	many	TRBJ2-2	15	TGTGCCCAAGATGGAGGAAACTCGAACACCGGGGAGCTGTTTTTT	CAQDGGNSNTGELFF
TRBD2	TRBV5-6	-	TRBJ2-7	16	TGTGCCAGCAGCTCCTCGGGACTAGCGGCCTCCTACGAGCAGTACTTC	CASSSSGLAASYEQYF
-	TRBV4-3	many	TRBJ1-5	15	TGCGCCAGCAGCCAAGATAAGAGGGGAGGTCAGCCCCAGCATTTT	CASSQDKRGGQPQHF
-	TRBV7-9	many	TRBJ2-3	15	TGTGCCAGCAGCACCATGGTCAGGATCACAGATACGCAGTATTTT	CASSTMVRITDTQYF